This T cell receptor beta chain comes out of a study of blood T cell repertoires in COVID-19. For the study at large: COVID-19 samples collected from the United States, Italy and Spain covered acute and convalescent phases.

The CDR3 is 16 amino acids. The V gene lost 0 bases and the J gene lost 4 bases, with 15 bases spanning the gap. Germline CDR1 is LGHNA and CDR2 is YSLEER. As originally analysed: Researchers report that nucleated cell counts were estimated from reference gene primer amplification. Clones were sequenced by immunoSEQ multiplex PCR, and TCRdb holds only the in-frame ones, with some missing. That table furnishes V, J and clone size, whereas the DNA furnished D and trimming. The data contain 110,000 to 150,000 clones, roughly 90% of them singletons. Participants had their cohort set by participant-reported clinical history. The table lists this clone with a few counts.

The receptor was derived from a man in his forties or fifties who had recovered from COVID-19. The V and J genes are TRBV4-3 and TRBJ2-5; the D gene is possibly TRBD1 (7 bases). Material for sequencing was PBMCs or T cells enriched from blood (not recorded which). The CDR3 bases are TGCGCCAGCAGCCAAGAATTAAGGGGGCGGGGAGAGACCCAGTACTTC. It specifies CASSQELRGRGETQYF.